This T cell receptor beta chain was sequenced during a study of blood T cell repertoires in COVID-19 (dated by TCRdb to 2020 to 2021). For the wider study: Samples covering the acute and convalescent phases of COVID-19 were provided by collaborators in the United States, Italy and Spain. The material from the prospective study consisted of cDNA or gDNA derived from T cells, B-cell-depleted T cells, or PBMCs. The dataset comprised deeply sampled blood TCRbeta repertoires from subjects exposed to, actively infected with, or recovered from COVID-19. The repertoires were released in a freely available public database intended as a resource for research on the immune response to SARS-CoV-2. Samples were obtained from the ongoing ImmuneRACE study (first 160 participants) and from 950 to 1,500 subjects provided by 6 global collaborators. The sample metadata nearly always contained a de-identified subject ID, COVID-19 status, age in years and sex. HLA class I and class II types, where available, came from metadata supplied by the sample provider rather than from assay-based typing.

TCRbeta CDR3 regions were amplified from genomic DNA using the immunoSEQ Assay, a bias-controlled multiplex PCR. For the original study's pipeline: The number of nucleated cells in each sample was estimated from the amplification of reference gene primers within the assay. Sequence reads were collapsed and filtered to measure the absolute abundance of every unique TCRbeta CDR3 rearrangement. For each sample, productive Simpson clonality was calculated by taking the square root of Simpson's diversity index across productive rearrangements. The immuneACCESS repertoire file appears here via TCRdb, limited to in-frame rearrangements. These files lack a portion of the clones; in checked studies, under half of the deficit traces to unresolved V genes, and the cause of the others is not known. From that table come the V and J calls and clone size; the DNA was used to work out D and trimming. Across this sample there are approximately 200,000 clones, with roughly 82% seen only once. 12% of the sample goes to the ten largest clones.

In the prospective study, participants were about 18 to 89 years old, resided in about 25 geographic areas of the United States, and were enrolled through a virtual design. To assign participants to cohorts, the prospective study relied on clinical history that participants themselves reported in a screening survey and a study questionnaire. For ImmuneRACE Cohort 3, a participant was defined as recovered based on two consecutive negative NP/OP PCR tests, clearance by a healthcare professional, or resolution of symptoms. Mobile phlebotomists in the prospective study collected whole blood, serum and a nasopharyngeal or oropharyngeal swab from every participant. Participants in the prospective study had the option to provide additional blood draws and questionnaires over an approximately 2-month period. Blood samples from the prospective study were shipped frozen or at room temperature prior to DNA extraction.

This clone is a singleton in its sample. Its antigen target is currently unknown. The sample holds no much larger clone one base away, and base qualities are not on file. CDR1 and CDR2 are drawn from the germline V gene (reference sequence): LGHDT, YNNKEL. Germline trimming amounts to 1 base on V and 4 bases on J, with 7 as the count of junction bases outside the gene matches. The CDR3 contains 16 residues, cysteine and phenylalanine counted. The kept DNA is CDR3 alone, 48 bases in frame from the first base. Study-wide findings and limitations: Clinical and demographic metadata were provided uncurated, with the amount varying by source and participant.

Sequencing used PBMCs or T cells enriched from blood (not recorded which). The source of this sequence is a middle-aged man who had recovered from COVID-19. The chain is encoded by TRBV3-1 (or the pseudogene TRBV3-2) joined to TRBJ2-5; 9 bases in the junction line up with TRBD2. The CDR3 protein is CASSQALAGIGETQYF. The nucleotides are TGTGCCAGCAGCCAAGCACTAGCGGGCATTGGAGAGACCCAGTACTTC.